This TCR beta chain was captured by sequencing in a study of metastatic and nonmetastatic thyroid tumors. Points from the study as a whole: When malignant thyroid tumors were compared with benign nodules, TCR beta diversity was reportedly significantly higher in the malignant tumors. This held in both blood and tumor samples.

The junction had 6 bases not matched to a gene; V was cut back by 5 bases and J by 5 bases. The CDR3 loop spans 14 amino acids. Germline assignment: CDR1 SGHTA and CDR2 FQGNSA. TCRdb reanalyzed the PCR reads via MiXCR. The repertoire holds around 20,000 clones, with 15% to 20% as singletons. Nobody among the patients had been given any treatment before thyroid surgery. This clone was recorded at least ten times. No antigen is known for it. This TCR was sampled from a female donor with papillary thyroid cancer or a benign thyroid nodule (not recorded which). Some clones in this sample may be carry-over from other donors' samples. The J gene is TRBJ1-2, the V gene TRBV7-2; 9 bases agree with TRBD1. The sequencing sample was made of blood. The CDR3 loop is CASSLDRGPYGYTF. The CDR3 region has the DNA TGTGCCAGCAGCCTGGACAGGGGTCCGTATGGCTACACCTTC.